Following are 9 T cell receptor beta chains from one sample sequenced in a study of cytomegalovirus exposure and HLA in healthy donors. The method was immunoSEQ multiplex PCR; TCRdb's version includes in-frame clones alone and lacks a portion of them. Of some 120,000 clones in the sample, about 90% were seen once. Input material: PBMCs. The receptors were gathered from a young man in good health and CMV-seronegative.

This chain connects TRBV4-3 to TRBJ1-1, with D unclear. Germline lookup yields CDR1 LGHNA and CDR2 YSLEER. This CDR3 is built from 15 residues. V was pared by 0 bases and J by 3 bases, with 11 bases between. This chain's CDR3 is CASSQEEDLDTEAFF. CDR3 sequence (DNA): TGCGCCAGCAGCCAAGAGGAGGATTTGGACACTGAAGCTTTCTTT.

This sequence joins TRBV27 and TRBJ2-7, with D perhaps matching TRBD2 (6 bases). CDR3 length: 12 amino acids. The germline CDR1 and CDR2 sequences are MNHEY and SMNVEV (reference sequence). With 8 bases removed from V and 7 bases from J, the gap between germline ends came to 15 bases. As DNA, the CDR3 is TGTGCCAGCCGCCGAGGGACTTGGGAGCAGTACTTC. This encodes CASRRGTWEQYF.

The chain combines TRBV7-8 with TRBJ2-5; 7 bases are a match to TRBD2. V was pared by 6 bases and J by 1 base, with 5 bases of the junction left unmatched. Germline V lookup: CDR1 SGHVS, CDR2 FQNEAQ. The CDR3 loop spans 14 amino acids. The CDR3 DNA is TGTGCCAGCAGTTTCAGGACTAGCCAAGAGACCCAGTACTTC. Protein: CASSFRTSQETQYF.

V and J are TRBV7-3 and TRBJ1-1; D is perhaps TRBD1 (5 bases). Looked up from germline, CDR1 is SGHTA and CDR2 is FQGTGA. Trimming pared 2 bases from V and 8 bases from J, leaving 9 bases between. This CDR3 is built from 12 residues. CDR3 sequence reads: CASSLSPGEAFF. Written as DNA, the CDR3 is TGTGCCAGCAGCTTATCCCCAGGGGAAGCTTTCTTT.

The rearrangement joins TRBV5-1 to TRBJ2-7; 9 nucleotides align to TRBD1. From germline, CDR1 is SGHRS and CDR2 YFSETQ. The CDR3 has 15 residues. Losses at the gene ends were 2 bases for V and 2 bases for J; bases not matched to a gene: 5. In DNA form, the CDR3 reads TGCGCCAGCAGCTTACCCGGGACAGGGACCTACGAGCAGTACTTC. Its protein product is CASSLPGTGTYEQYF. The complete variable domain, with remaining parts taken from reference TRBV5-1 and TRBJ2-7, reads KAGVTQTPRYLIKTRGQQVTLSCSPISGHRSVSWYQQTPGQGLQFLFEYFSETQRNKGNFPGRFSGRQFSNSRSEMNVSTLELGDSALYLCASSLPGTGTYEQYFGPGTRLTVT.

J is TRBJ2-1 and V is TRBV30; 12 nucleotides align to TRBD2. With 1 base clipped from V and 6 bases from J, the junction kept 7 bases outside the gene matches. The CDR3 is 16 amino acids. Germline CDR1 is GTSNPN and CDR2 is SVGIG (reference sequence). The CDR3 protein is CAWSGPGLAGFNEQFF. In DNA, the CDR3 is TGTGCCTGGAGTGGGCCGGGACTAGCGGGTTTCAATGAGCAGTTCTTC.

This chain uses TRBV5-1 with TRBJ2-3, with TRBD2 identical over 7 bases. Trimming cost V 4 bases and J 0 bases; bases outside gene matches: 8. The CDR3 totals 16 residues. From germline, CDR1 is SGHRS and CDR2 YFSETQ. In nucleotides, the CDR3 is TGCGCCAGCAGCACACAACTAGCGCCAAGCACAGATACGCAGTATTTT. Translating it yields CASSTQLAPSTDTQYF.

The chain links TRBV27 to TRBJ2-2, with D possibly TRBD1 on 5 matching bases. CDR1 is MNHEY, CDR2 SMNVEV, per germline (reference sequence). This CDR3 comprises 15 residues. Trimming took off 1 base at V and 5 bases at J, with 11 bases between the two ends. The CDR3 loop is CASSLFREETGELFF. CDR3 nucleotide sequence: TGTGCCAGCAGTTTATTCAGGGAAGAGACCGGGGAGCTGTTTTTT.

The chain employs TRBV10-3 and TRBJ2-7; maybe TRBD2 (6 bases). The germline V gene has CDR1 ENHRY and CDR2 SYGVKD. V was shortened by 3 bases and J by 7 bases, with 13 bases between the two germline ends. CDR3 length: 13 amino acids. The DNA of the CDR3 is TGTGCCATCAGTGAAGGGGCTGCGGGGGAGCAGTACTTC. Protein sequence: CAISEGAAGEQYF.